Shown below are 7 T cell receptor beta chains from a single sample sequenced in a study of immune heterogeneity within non-small cell lung tumors. For the TCR beta CDR3, multiplex PCR with 32 V and 13 J primers performed the amplification. One entry per CDR3 protein results from TCRdb running MiXCR on the multiplex PCR reads. The profile shows about 3,000 distinct CDR3 sequences, approximately 55% of them singletons. The template consisted of bulk tumor genomic DNA, with about 0.65 ug used per sample. Multiple biopsies spaced far apart were taken from each primary tumor during surgery. Each patient presented with untreated, newly diagnosed non-small cell lung cancer and received curative surgery. What was sequenced was lung tumor tissue. The receptor set was obtained from a man in his 60s with non-small cell lung cancer.

This clonotype has just a few counts. This chain uses TRBV9 with TRBJ2-7; 7 bases line up with TRBD1. The germline CDR1 and CDR2 sequences are SGDLS and YYNGEE. The CDR3 is 15 amino acids. V lost 4 bases, J lost 3 bases, and 10 bases stayed unmatched. The CDR3 sequence: CASSFRPGQLYEQYF. CDR3 bases: TGTGCCAGCAGCTTTCGGCCGGGACAGCTCTACGAGCAGTACTTC.

The gene calls are TRBV6-1 and TRBJ2-7; tentative D call: TRBD1 (6 bases). The CDR3 runs to 14 residues. V was shortened by 5 bases and J by 4 bases, with 15 bases between the two germline ends. CDR1 is MNHNS and CDR2 is SASEGT in the germline V gene. The CDR3 DNA reads TGTGCCAGCAGTACCTCTATGGGACATTACGAGCAGTACTTC. It yields the protein CASSTSMGHYEQYF.

The genes are TRBV6-1 and TRBJ2-2; the match to TRBD2 covers 9 bases. J was trimmed by 6 bases and V by 5 bases; bases with no gene match: 4. Per germline, CDR1 MNHNS and CDR2 SASEGT. The CDR3 is made up of 14 amino acids. DNA for the CDR3: TGTGCCAGCAGTTTAGCGGGAGCATCCGGGGAGCTGTTTTTT. This translates into CASSLAGASGELFF.

The rearrangement links TRBV6-5 to TRBJ2-2; D might be TRBD1 (5 bases). V was cut by 2 bases and J by 0 bases, with 13 bases left in between. Germline V lookup: CDR1 MNHEY, CDR2 SVGAGI. The CDR3 sequence is 17 residues long. In nucleotides, the CDR3 is TGTGCCAGCAGTTACCCTCCCGACAGACCGAACACCGGGGAGCTGTTTTTT. Its protein is CASSYPPDRPNTGELFF.

J is TRBJ2-3 and V is TRBV28; weak D call: TRBD1 (6 bases). With the DNA end fitting TRBJ1-5 better, the J assignment may be wrong. CDR1 and CDR2 from the germline V gene are MDHEN and SYDVKM. CDR3 length: 15 residues. The CDR3 DNA reads as TGTGCCAGCAGCTACAGACAGGCCGACACAGATACGCAGCATTTT. It codes for CASSYRQADTDTQHF.

This clonotype was counted only a few times. The V call is TRBV5-1, the J call TRBJ2-1; 8 bases line up with TRBD1. Losses at the gene ends were 6 bases for V and 7 bases for J; bases not matched to a gene: 12. This CDR3 spans 15 amino acids. Germline CDR1 is SGHRS and CDR2 is YFSETQ. CDR3 DNA sequence: TGCGCCAGCACCAAGGGGACAGGAGGTCGGAATGAGCAGTTCTTC. Protein: CASTKGTGGRNEQFF.

The chain combines TRBV7-9 with TRBJ1-2, with 8 bases matching TRBD1. CDR1 is SEHNR, CDR2 FQNEAQ, per germline (reference sequence). The CDR3 spans 13 residues. Trimming at V came to 6 bases and at J to 6 bases, leaving 6 bases not matched to a gene. The CDR3 coding sequence is TGTGCCAGCAGACCCGGACAGGGTAATGGCTACACCTTC. Translation gives CASRPGQGNGYTF.